This entry lists 14 T cell receptor beta chains sequenced from one sample in a study of CD8 T cells in ankylosing spondylitis (dated by TCRdb to about 2017). Libraries were made using 5' RACE. Sequencing instrument: Illumina HiSeq 2500. TCRdb handled the public reads itself, with Q25 trimming in fastp and clone calling in MiXCR, and kept productive beta chains. Every CDR3 protein is listed once, alongside the most common genes and DNA of its rows. This sample holds under 400,000 distinct CDR3 sequences; 11% were observed only once. The ten top clones hold roughly 9% of the sample. Specimen: blood, either unsorted or a sorted T cell fraction (not recorded which). These TCRs come from a female donor with ankylosing spondylitis or in good health (not recorded which).

This clonotype was seen more than once but under ten times. This rearrangement joins TRBV7-2 to TRBJ1-1; no clear D. This CDR3 is built from 14 residues. V was pared by 5 bases and J by 6 bases, with 16 bases between. Looked up from germline, CDR1 is SGHTA and CDR2 is FQGNSA. CDR3 bases: TGTGCCAGCAGCCTAGGAGGTGGGGAGCCTGAAGCTTTCTTT. Its protein is CASSLGGGEPEAFF.

This clonotype has a handful of counts. This chain uses TRBV5-1 with TRBJ1-2, with no clear D. CDR3 length: 15 amino acids. V dropped 0 bases and J dropped 6 bases, with 15 bases sitting between them. Germline V gene sequence: CDR1 SGHRS, CDR2 YFSETQ. The CDR3 DNA is TGCGCCAGCAGCTTGGAGGCCCGACGTATTGATGGCTACACCTTC. This translates into CASSLEARRIDGYTF.

The rearrangement joins TRBV4-1 to TRBJ1-4, with D possibly matching TRBD1 (5 bases). Germline loops: CDR1 MGHRA, CDR2 YSYEKL. V gave up 4 bases and J gave up 4 bases, with 16 bases separating them. The CDR3 spans 16 residues. The chain's CDR3 is CASSLNSGTRNEKLFF. CDR3 coding DNA: TGCGCCAGCAGCCTAAATTCCGGGACGCGTAATGAAAAACTGTTTTTT.

This clonotype has more than one count but fewer than ten. The genes are TRBV2 and TRBJ2-1; tentatively, D is TRBD1 (5 bases). V lost 2 bases, J lost 9 bases, and 8 bases lay in between. Germline V gene data show CDR1 as SNHLY and CDR2 as FYNNEI. CDR3 length: 12 amino acids. The CDR3 loop is CASSEWQGEQFF. CDR3 coding DNA: TGTGCCAGCAGTGAATGGCAGGGTGAGCAGTTCTTC. The full variable domain, rest sourced from reference TRBV2 and TRBJ2-1, is EPEVTQTPSHQVTQMGQEVILRCVPISNHLYFYWYRQILGQKVEFLVSFYNNEISEKSEIFDDQFSVERPDGSNFTLKIRSTKLEDSAMYFCASSEWQGEQFFGPGTRLTVL.

The rearrangement uses TRBV18 and TRBJ1-1; TRBD1 matches at 10 bases. Germline assignment: CDR1 KGHSH and CDR2 LQKENI. The CDR3 is 14 amino acids. Trimming removed 3 bases from V and 5 bases from J; junction bases left unmatched: 3. Here the CDR3 reads CASSPGTGVTEAFF. The CDR3 DNA reads TGTGCCAGCTCACCCGGGACAGGGGTAACTGAAGCTTTCTTT.

This clonotype was seen ten or more times. The V and J genes are TRBV6-1 and TRBJ2-3; possibly TRBD1 for D (6 bases). Germline CDR1 and CDR2: MNHNS and SASEGT. The CDR3 has 16 residues. Trimming took off 6 bases at V and 6 bases at J, with 22 bases between the two ends. CDR3 nucleotide sequence: TGTGCCAGCAGAACCCGACGGGACACTCTGTTGGATACGCAGTATTTT. The encoded protein is CASRTRRDTLLDTQYF.

This clonotype has a count of ten or more. J is TRBJ2-1 and V is TRBV7-2; D assignment may be TRBD1 or TRBD2 (5 bases each). Trimming cost V 3 bases and J 0 bases, with 12 bases left between them. This CDR3 contains 16 residues. Germline V gene data show CDR1 as SGHTA and CDR2 as FQGNSA. The CDR3 spells CASSLRGSVSYNEQFF. In nucleotides, the CDR3 is TGTGCCAGCAGCTTGAGGGGCAGCGTCTCCTACAATGAGCAGTTCTTC.

The sample holds many counts of this clonotype. The CDR3 region is CASSPLISYSYEQYF. The CDR3 DNA follows: TGTGCCAGCTCACCACTCATTAGCTACTCCTACGAGCAGTACTTC. The chain carries TRBV18 and TRBJ2-7; D ambiguous. The germline V gene has CDR1 KGHSH and CDR2 LQKENI. The CDR3 covers 15 residues. The V and J ends lost 1 base and 0 bases respectively, with 10 bases between them.

This clonotype was detected ten times or more. The chain links TRBV20-1 to TRBJ2-3; TRBD2 matches 10 bases. V lost 6 bases to trimming and J lost 0 bases; unmatched junction nucleotides: 9. CDR1 is DFQATT, CDR2 SNEGSKA, per germline (reference sequence). The CDR3 runs 16 residues. This CDR3 reads CSAALAGGSSTDTQYF. The CDR3 coding sequence is TGCAGTGCCGCTTTAGCGGGGGGCTCTAGCACAGATACGCAGTATTTT.

The rearrangement uses TRBV20-1 and TRBJ2-1, with D unclear. The CDR3 runs to 14 residues. Trimming took off 3 bases at V and 7 bases at J, with 16 bases between the two ends. The germline CDR1 and CDR2 sequences are DFQATT and SNEGSKA (reference sequence). This CDR3 is CSASRWRSGNEQFF. CDR3 bases: TGCAGTGCTAGCAGATGGCGGTCCGGAAATGAGCAGTTCTTC.

This clonotype was observed at least ten times. This chain links TRBV24-1 with TRBJ2-1; D gene ambiguous. Germline V gene data show CDR1 as KGHDR and CDR2 as SFDVKD. The CDR3 consists of 14 residues. Between the trimmed V and J ends, which lost 2 bases and 9 bases, there was a span of 13 bases. The CDR3 DNA reads as TGTGCCACCAGTGATTCGGTCCCTTTTGGTGAGCAGTTCTTC. This codes for CATSDSVPFGEQFF.

Of note for this clonotype: A much bigger clone sits one base away, suggesting this may be a read error. The genes are TRBV20-1 and TRBJ2-1; possible D gene TRBD2, 6 bases. The CDR3 covers 18 residues. The V gene's germline CDR1 is DFQATT and CDR2 SNEGSKA (reference sequence). V shed 7 bases and J shed 0 bases, with 25 bases lying between them. The CDR3 sequence is CSGTPGTGGLSSYNEQFF. In DNA, the CDR3 is TGCAGTGGGACCCCCGGGACTGGCGGACTGAGCTCCTACAATGAGCAGTTCTTC.

This clonotype has just a few counts. CDR3 sequence reads: CASSQESGVGEQFF. The CDR3 nucleotides read TGTGCCAGCAGCCAAGAATCCGGGGTCGGGGAGCAGTTCTTC. The V and J genes are TRBV3-1 and TRBJ2-1, with a possible D match to TRBD2 (5 bases). CDR3 length equals 14 residues. The V end was cut by 0 bases, the J end by 10 bases, with 13 bases between. Germline values: CDR1 LGHDT, CDR2 YNNKEL (reference sequence).

The chain joins TRBV11-2 to TRBJ1-1, with D unclear. The CDR3 has 12 amino acids. V was trimmed by 5 bases and J by 3 bases, leaving 7 bases between them. Germline assignment: CDR1 SGHAT and CDR2 FQNNGV. CDR3 in DNA: TGTGCCAGCAGCCCAGGACACACTGAAGCTTTCTTT. Protein sequence: CASSPGHTEAFF.